The T cell receptor beta chain described here comes from a study of cytomegalovirus exposure and HLA in healthy donors. The study, taken as a whole, reports: TCR beta V- and J-gene trimming, according to a later analysis, was linked to a missense DCLRE1C variant.

Primers included in the PCR were 60 Vbeta and 13 Jbeta primers. Repertoires were generated with immunoSEQ multiplex PCR, while TCRdb's copy carries only in-frame clones and drops some. The data show roughly 110,000 clones, 82% seen once. With respect to this clone: The antigen is not known.

This CDR3 has 17 amino acids. The V gene's germline CDR1 is LNHDA and CDR2 SQIVND (reference sequence). V lost 6 bases and J lost 1; bases outside the gene matches: 11. The receptor was isolated from a man aged 50 to 59 in good health and CMV-seronegative. The V gene is TRBV19, the J gene TRBJ1-5, with 8 bases identical to TRBD1. Material: PBMCs. The CDR3 loop is CASRFDRTGLSNQPQHF. In nucleotides, the CDR3 is TGTGCCAGTAGATTCGATCGGACAGGGTTGAGCAATCAGCCCCAGCATTTT.